Below, 12 T cell receptor beta chains from the same sample are listed, as sequenced in a study of brain T cells in children with intractable seizures. Produced via immunoSEQ multiplex PCR; TCRdb's table is partial and in-frame only. The data hold tens of thousands of clones, with roughly 91% observed a single time. Sequences were derived from peripheral blood, sampled at surgery. Receptor source: a boy younger than two with tuberous sclerosis and intractable seizures.

This chain links TRBV6-1 with TRBJ2-2, with D perhaps matching TRBD2 (6 bases). The CDR3 is 14 residues long. Per germline, CDR1 MNHNS and CDR2 SASEGT. The V gene lost 3 bases and the J gene lost 5 bases, with 10 bases spanning the gap. The CDR3 DNA is TGTGCCAGCAGTGAGGGGACTTCGACCGGGGAGCTGTTTTTT. This codes for CASSEGTSTGELFF.

V gene TRBV9 combines with J gene TRBJ1-2; a weak D match, TRBD1 (5 bases). Trimming left V 4 bases short and J 1 base short, with 17 bases between. Germline CDR1 and CDR2: SGDLS and YYNGEE. CDR3 length equals 16 residues. CDR3 amino acids: CASSPLGQDINYGYTF. The CDR3 DNA reads TGTGCCAGCAGCCCCCTGGGTCAGGACATTAACTATGGCTACACCTTC.

The chain couples TRBV3-1 (or the pseudogene TRBV3-2) to TRBJ2-5; D perhaps matches TRBD1 (6 bases). Trimming removed 2 bases at V and 3 bases at J, with 22 bases between. The CDR3 is made up of 18 amino acids. CDR1 is LGHDT and CDR2 is YNNKEL in the germline V gene (reference sequence). This CDR3 is CASSQRISPTGREETQYF. DNA for the CDR3: TGTGCCAGCAGCCAAAGGATCTCTCCCACAGGGCGCGAAGAGACCCAGTACTTC.

CDR3 region: CASSQERGGTETQYF. The CDR3 region has the DNA TGTGCCAGCAGCCAAGAACGGGGGGGGACAGAGACCCAGTACTTC. This chain links TRBV3-1 (or the pseudogene TRBV3-2) with TRBJ2-5; the match to TRBD2 covers 8 bases. CDR1 and CDR2 (germline): LGHDT, YNNKEL (reference sequence). The trim removed 0 bases at V and 4 bases at J, leaving 4 bases unmatched. The CDR3 is 15 residues long.

The CDR3 DNA reads TGTGCCATCAGTGTAGGGACAGGGCTGAACACTGAAGCTTTCTTT. Protein product: CAISVGTGLNTEAFF. V gene TRBV10-3 combines with J gene TRBJ1-1, with 9 bases lining up with TRBD1. Losses at the gene ends were 4 bases for V and 0 bases for J; bases not matched to a gene: 3. This CDR3 comprises 15 residues. The V gene's germline CDR1 is ENHRY and CDR2 SYGVKD.

This chain uses TRBV15 with TRBJ2-1; no definite D call. CDR1 is LNHNV and CDR2 is YYDKDF in the germline V gene (reference sequence). The CDR3 length is 13 residues. Trimming cost V 8 bases and J 6 bases, with 14 bases left between them. CDR3 bases: TGTGCCACCCGGACGGTAAATAGCAATGAGCAGTTCTTC. Protein product: CATRTVNSNEQFF.

This chain links TRBV5-4 with TRBJ1-2, with TRBD1 matching 7 bases. V was pared by 4 bases and J by 0 bases, with 6 bases of the junction left unmatched. Germline CDR1 reads SGHNT; CDR2 reads YYREEE (reference sequence). The CDR3 is 15 residues long. Here the CDR3 reads CASSGQEGANYGYTF. The CDR3 region has the DNA TGTGCCAGCAGCGGACAGGAGGGGGCTAACTATGGCTACACCTTC.

The rearrangement links TRBV6-6 to TRBJ2-2; the D gene could be TRBD1 or TRBD2 (5 bases each). The CDR3 contains 12 residues. Per the germline V gene, CDR1 is MNHNY and CDR2 is SVGAGI (reference sequence). CDR3 amino acids: CALRGDAGELFF. CDR3 in DNA: TGTGCGTTAAGAGGGGATGCCGGGGAGCTGTTTTTT.

V usage is TRBV14 and J usage is TRBJ1-1; tentative D call: TRBD1 (6 bases). Trimming took off 8 bases at V and 0 bases at J, with 19 bases between the two ends. CDR1 and CDR2 from the germline V gene are SGHDN and FVKESK. This CDR3 has 16 amino acids. CDR3: CASSSTGDPMNTEAFF. The CDR3 bases are TGTGCCAGCTCCTCGACAGGAGATCCCATGAACACTGAAGCTTTCTTT.

For the CDR3, the DNA is TGCGCCAGCAGTGAGTCGGGACTAGCGGGAGAAGGTGGCTCCTACAATGAGCAGTTCTTC. Translation: CASSESGLAGEGGSYNEQFF. The genes are TRBV10-2 and TRBJ2-1, with TRBD2 matching over 14 bases. Germline lookup yields CDR1 WSHSY and CDR2 SAAADI. Losses at the gene ends were 0 bases for V and 0 bases for J; bases not matched to a gene: 7. CDR3 size: 20 residues.

The chain uses TRBV3-1 (or the pseudogene TRBV3-2) and TRBJ2-5; D may be TRBD1 or TRBD2 (5 bases each). This CDR3 contains 15 residues. The V end lost 4 bases, the J end lost 4 bases, and 16 bases lay between the germline ends. Germline CDR1 and CDR2: LGHDT and YNNKEL (reference sequence). The CDR3 DNA reads as TGTGCCAGCAGCCGCCGGGACGCGCGTAGAGAGACCCAGTACTTC. Its protein is CASSRRDARRETQYF.

This clone was seen once. The V and J genes are TRBV24-1 and TRBJ1-2; D is perhaps TRBD1 (6 bases). Trimming cost V 3 bases and J 8 bases, with 12 bases left between them. Germline assignment: CDR1 KGHDR and CDR2 SFDVKD. The CDR3 is 13 residues long. The CDR3 sequence is CATSDSRGGGYTF. The CDR3 DNA follows: TGTGCCACCAGTGATAGCAGGGGCGGAGGCTACACCTTC.